The T cell receptor (beta chain) under discussion was sequenced for a study of blood T cell repertoires in COVID-19. TCRdb keeps only in-frame clones here, not all; method: immunoSEQ multiplex PCR. The sample holds about 280,000 clones, around 90% seen once. The V gene lost 0 bases and the J gene lost 7 bases, with 10 bases spanning the gap. CDR3 size: 15 residues. Germline CDR1 reads LGHNA; CDR2 reads YSLEER. The sequence was collected from a woman aged 40 to 50 who had recovered from COVID-19. The chain joins TRBV4-3 to TRBJ1-6; D is uncertain. The sample consisted of PBMCs or T cells enriched from blood (not recorded which). Here the CDR3 reads CASSQDWAENSPLHF. The CDR3 nucleotides are TGCGCCAGCAGCCAAGATTGGGCAGAAAATTCACCCCTCCACTTT.